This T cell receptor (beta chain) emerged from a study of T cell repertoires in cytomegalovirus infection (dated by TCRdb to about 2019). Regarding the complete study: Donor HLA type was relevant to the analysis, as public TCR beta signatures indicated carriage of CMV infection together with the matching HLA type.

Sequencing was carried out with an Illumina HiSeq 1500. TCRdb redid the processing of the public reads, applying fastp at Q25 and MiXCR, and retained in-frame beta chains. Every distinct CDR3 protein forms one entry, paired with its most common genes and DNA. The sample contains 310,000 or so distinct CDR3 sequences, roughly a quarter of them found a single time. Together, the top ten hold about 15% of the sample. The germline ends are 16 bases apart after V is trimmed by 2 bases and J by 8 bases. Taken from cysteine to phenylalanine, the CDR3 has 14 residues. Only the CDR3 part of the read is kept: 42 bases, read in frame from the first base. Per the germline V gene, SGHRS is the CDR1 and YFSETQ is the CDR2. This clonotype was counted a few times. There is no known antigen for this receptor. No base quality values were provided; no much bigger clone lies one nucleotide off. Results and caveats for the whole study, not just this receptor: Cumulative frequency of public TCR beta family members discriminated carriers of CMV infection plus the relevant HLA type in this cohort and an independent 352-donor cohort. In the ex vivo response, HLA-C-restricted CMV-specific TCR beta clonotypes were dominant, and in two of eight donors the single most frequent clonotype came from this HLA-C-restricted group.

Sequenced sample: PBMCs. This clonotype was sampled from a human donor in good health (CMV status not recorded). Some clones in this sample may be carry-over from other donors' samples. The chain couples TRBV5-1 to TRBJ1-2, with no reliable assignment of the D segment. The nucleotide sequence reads TGCGCCAGCAGCTTACTGTCAGGAACCGGCGGCTACACCTTC. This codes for CASSLLSGTGGYTF.